This is a list of T cell receptor beta chains from one sample in a study of technical replicates of blood from a handful of donors. The protocol was immunoSEQ multiplex PCR, while the TCRdb copy is restricted to in-frame clones and leaves out a portion. The repertoire includes about 100,000 clones, 90% to 96% of them detected once, and roughly 0.22% sits in the top ten. The sequenced sample consisted of T cells isolated from PBMCs. These receptors came from a human donor in good health. Both conserved end residues are part of each CDR3. The D gene is left open where the match is weak. Some rows have no size entry. The others give once, few or many, or a class for an expanded clone.

TGTGCCAGTAGTATTGTAAGCGGCCCGATCTACGAGCAGTACTTC CASSIVSGPIYEQYF TRBJ2-7 - - TRBV19
TGTGCCAGCAAACAGGGGGCTTTATACGAGCAGTACTTC CASKQGALYEQYF TRBJ2-7 - TRBD1 TRBV7-9
TGTGCCAGTCGGGGCGGCGGGGCTAATTCACCCCTCCACTTT CASRGGGANSPLHF TRBJ1-6 - - TRBV5-5
TGCGCCAGCACGGGGAGCGGCTCCTACAATGAGCAGTTCTTC CASTGSGSYNEQFF TRBJ2-1 - - TRBV5-1
TGCGCCAGCAGCCTTGAGTACTACGAGCAGTACTTC CASSLEYYEQYF TRBJ2-7 - - TRBV5-1
TGTGCCAGCAGCGTGGTTGGGGAGAAAGAGACCCAGTACTTC CASSVVGEKETQYF TRBJ2-5 - - TRBV7-8
TGTGCCGTCCCCGACAGGGTAGGCACAGATACGCAGTATTTT CAVPDRVGTDTQYF TRBJ2-3 - TRBD1 TRBV10-3
TGTGCCAGTTCAGGACAAACCTCCGAGCAGTACTTC CASSGQTSEQYF TRBJ2-7 - - TRBV19
TGTGCCAGCAGTTACCCCGGGGGACCCAACAAAAACATTCAGTACTTC CASSYPGGPNKNIQYF TRBJ2-4 - - TRBV6-6
TGTGCCAGCAGCATTTGGCCCTCAGATACGCAGTATTTT CASSIWPSDTQYF TRBJ2-3 - - TRBV27
TGTGCCAGCAGCGGACAGCTTTATAGCAATCAGCCCCAGCATTTT CASSGQLYSNQPQHF TRBJ1-5 - - TRBV2
TGTGCCAGCAGTGAAGAAGTTATCCAGGGTCATCAGCCCCAGCATTTT CASSEEVIQGHQPQHF TRBJ1-5 - - TRBV6-1
TGTGCCAGCAGCCGAGACAGGGTCTATGGCTACACCTTC CASSRDRVYGYTF TRBJ1-2 - TRBD1 TRBV5-6
TGTGCCAGCAGAACAACAGATACGCAGTATTTT CASRTTDTQYF TRBJ2-3 - - TRBV6-5
TGTGCCAGCAGTGAACGCGGGATGAACACTGAAGCTTTCTTT CASSERGMNTEAFF TRBJ1-1 - - TRBV6-1
TGTGCCACCAGCAGAGGTGGACAGATTTATCAGCCCCAGCATTTT CATSRGGQIYQPQHF TRBJ1-5 - - TRBV15
TGCGCCAGCAGCCGGCTCGGGAGGGCGAGCACTGAAGCTTTCTTT CASSRLGRASTEAFF TRBJ1-1 - - TRBV5-1
TGTGCCAGCAGAAGTCAGCGGGAGGGCCCTCGGGATACGCAGTATTTT CASRSQREGPRDTQYF TRBJ2-3 - TRBD2 TRBV28
TGTGCCAGCAGCTTGGTTAGGAGTTACTACGAGCAGTACTTC CASSLVRSYYEQYF TRBJ2-7 - - TRBV5-6
TGTGCCAGCAGCTTGGGACGGGGCTATGGCTACACCTTC CASSLGRGYGYTF TRBJ1-2 once - TRBV5-6
TGTGCCAGCAGTCACCGGGACTACGAGTACTTC CASSHRDYEYF TRBJ2-7 once TRBD2 TRBV6-1
TGCGCCAGCAGCCTCAGGGTGGAAGAGACCCAGTACTTC CASSLRVEETQYF TRBJ2-5 - - TRBV5-1
TGTGCCAGCAGCCCCGGGACAGTCGGGCTGTTTTTT CASSPGTVGLFF TRBJ1-4 - TRBD1 TRBV7-8
TGTGCCAGCAGTGAAGGCCCCTGGAGGGGCAGTGATCAGCCCCAGCATTTT CASSEGPWRGSDQPQHF TRBJ1-5 - - TRBV6-1
TGTGCCAGTACTTCAGACAGGGTTGGCTACACCTTC CASTSDRVGYTF TRBJ1-2 - TRBD1 TRBV19
TGTGCCAGCAGTTCCGGACAGGGGGCCGGGGAGCTGTTTTTT CASSSGQGAGELFF TRBJ2-2 - TRBD1 TRBV5-5
TGTGCCAGCAGTCCGGAGGGTTACCGATACGAGCAGTACTTC CASSPEGYRYEQYF TRBJ2-7 - - TRBV2
TGCGCCAGCAGGCCGGACAGGGGGCCTGGAAACACCATATATTTT CASRPDRGPGNTIYF TRBJ1-3 - TRBD1 TRBV4-1
TGTGCCAGCAGTTACCTGGCCGGGATAAACAATGAGCAGTTCTTC CASSYLAGINNEQFF TRBJ2-1 - - TRBV6-6
TGTGCCAGCAGCCCTAACAGGGTTGGAGAGACCCAGTACTTC CASSPNRVGETQYF TRBJ2-5 - - TRBV7-6
TGTGCCAGCAGTCTGACATTCAGCTCTGGAAACACCATATATTTT CASSLTFSSGNTIYF TRBJ1-3 - - TRBV27
TGTGCCAGCAGTTTTTACTATGATTCCCGCATGAACACTGAAGCTTTCTTT CASSFYYDSRMNTEAFF TRBJ1-1 - - TRBV27
TGTGCCATCAGTGACCCCACCCGACTAGCGGGGGTCACCGGGGAGCTGTTTTTT CAISDPTRLAGVTGELFF TRBJ2-2 - TRBD2 TRBV10-3
TGCGCCAGCAGCCTTAGGGGGACTAATGAAAAACTGTTTTTT CASSLRGTNEKLFF TRBJ1-4 - - TRBV4-1
TGTGCCAGCAGCTTAAGTGGAGGGGATATCTACGAGCAGTACTTC CASSLSGGDIYEQYF TRBJ2-7 - - TRBV5-4
TGTGCCAGCAGTGTGAATGACGAGACAGGGGAAAAACTGTTTTTT CASSVNDETGEKLFF TRBJ1-4 - TRBD1 TRBV2
TGCAGCGTTGAAGATCGTGGCAGGGCTTCCTACGAGCAGTACTTC CSVEDRGRASYEQYF TRBJ2-7 - - TRBV29-1